These 30 T cell receptor beta chains were all obtained from the same sample, sequenced in a study of blood T cell repertoires in COVID-19. Repertoires were generated with immunoSEQ multiplex PCR, while TCRdb's copy carries only in-frame clones and drops some. Of approximately 280,000 clones listed, approximately 91% are singletons. Sequencing input: peripheral blood. Receptor source: a woman between 55 and 75 years old with acute or convalescent COVID-19.

This rearrangement joins TRBV6-2 or TRBV6-3 to TRBJ2-3; 14 bases are a match to TRBD2. The CDR3 runs 16 residues. The V gene's germline CDR1 is MNHEY and CDR2 SVGEGT. V dropped 4 bases and J dropped 4; count of bases not matched to a gene: 4. For the CDR3, the DNA is TGTGCCAGCAGTTTACCGGGACTAGCGGGAGCAGATACGCAGTATTTT. Protein product: CASSLPGLAGADTQYF.

The chain carries TRBV10-3 and TRBJ2-2; TRBD2 aligns across 8 bases. From germline, CDR1 is ENHRY and CDR2 SYGVKD. Unmatched junction bases numbered 3, after V lost 2 bases and J lost 4 bases. CDR3 size: 15 residues. CDR3 DNA: TGTGCCATCAGTGAGCGGCTAGCGGGCACCGGGGAGCTGTTTTTT. It translates to CAISERLAGTGELFF.

The chain carries TRBV19 and TRBJ1-1; 7 nucleotides line up with TRBD1. The CDR3 length is 14 residues. The junction had 5 bases not matched to a gene; V was cut back by 3 bases and J by 4 bases. The V gene's germline CDR1 is LNHDA and CDR2 SQIVND (reference sequence). The CDR3 here is CASSMGRGFTEAFF. The DNA of the CDR3 is TGTGCCAGTAGTATGGGCAGGGGGTTCACTGAAGCTTTCTTT.

The chain combines TRBV28 with TRBJ1-1, with D hard to call. The ends were cut back, 5 bases at V and 5 bases at J, with 12 bases in the middle. CDR3 length: 13 amino acids. The germline CDR1 and CDR2 sequences are MDHEN and SYDVKM. DNA for the CDR3: TGTGCCAGCAGTCGAAACCGAGGGACTGAAGCTTTCTTT. It is translated as CASSRNRGTEAFF.

The chain carries TRBV6-2 or TRBV6-3 and TRBJ1-2, with TRBD1 matching over 7 bases. The CDR3 length is 13 residues. CDR1 is MNHEY and CDR2 is SVGEGT in the germline V gene. After removal of 6 bases from V and 4 bases from J, the junction contained 5 bases not matched to a gene. CDR3 nucleotides: TGTGCCAGCAGCTCGGGACAGTCCTATGGCTACACCTTC. This sequence encodes CASSSGQSYGYTF.

V is TRBV3-1 (or the pseudogene TRBV3-2) and J is TRBJ2-2, with TRBD1 matching over 7 bases. The CDR3 spans 20 residues. The germline V gene encodes CDR1 LGHDT and CDR2 YNNKEL (reference sequence). V lost 1 base and J lost 6; bases outside the gene matches: 20. The CDR3 loop reads CASSQGVGTRQGSRPGELFF. DNA of the CDR3: TGTGCCAGCAGCCAAGGGGTTGGGACGAGACAGGGTAGCCGGCCCGGGGAGCTGTTTTTT.

J is TRBJ1-1 and V is TRBV4-3; 7 bases align to TRBD1. The V segment lost 3 bases and the J segment 3 bases; nucleotides outside the gene matches: 10. The length of the CDR3 is 16 residues. The germline V gene has CDR1 LGHNA and CDR2 YSLEER. CDR3 protein: CASSHVMTGRYTEAFF. The DNA of the CDR3 is TGCGCCAGCAGCCACGTAATGACAGGGAGATACACTGAAGCTTTCTTT.

Points on this clone: The sample carries other DNA sequences with the same CDR3. The genes are TRBV6-5 and TRBJ2-1; 11 bases are shared with TRBD2. Trimming removed 5 bases from V and 4 bases from J; junction bases left unmatched: 4. CDR1 and CDR2 (germline): MNHEY, SVGAGI. This CDR3 region has 15 residues. CDR3 sequence reads: CASSSSGGAYNEQFF. DNA for the CDR3: TGTGCCAGCAGTAGTAGCGGGGGGGCTTACAATGAGCAGTTCTTC.

The rearrangement links TRBV6-2 or TRBV6-3 to TRBJ2-3; TRBD2 matches at 8 bases. J was trimmed by 2 bases and V by 2 bases; bases with no gene match: 6. The CDR3 has 16 amino acids. Germline V gene lookup returns CDR1 MNHEY and CDR2 SVGEGT. CDR3 sequence reads: CASSYPGLALTDTQYF. For the CDR3, the DNA is TGTGCCAGCAGTTACCCTGGACTAGCTCTCACAGATACGCAGTATTTT.

This clone was seen a few times. The chain recombines TRBV15 with TRBJ1-3; D remains unclear. In germline, CDR1 is LNHNV, CDR2 YYDKDF (reference sequence). V was pared by 0 bases and J by 0 bases, with 9 bases between. The CDR3 is 16 amino acids. The CDR3 region is CATSRDESYSGNTIYF. The CDR3 DNA reads TGTGCCACCAGCAGAGATGAGAGTTACTCTGGAAACACCATATATTTT.

J is TRBJ1-2 and V is TRBV28, with a possible D match to TRBD1 (6 bases). The germline V and J ends were trimmed by 3 bases and 5 bases, with 19 bases remaining between them. Looked up from germline, CDR1 is MDHEN and CDR2 is SYDVKM. The length of the CDR3 is 16 residues. This chain's CDR3 is CASSFPETGRDYGYTF. DNA for the CDR3: TGTGCCAGCAGTTTCCCCGAGACAGGTCGGGATTATGGCTACACCTTC.

The rearrangement joins TRBV6-5 to TRBJ1-1; 8 bases map to TRBD1. Trimming removed 4 bases from V and 3 bases from J; junction bases left unmatched: 1. Germline V gene data show CDR1 as MNHEY and CDR2 as SVGAGI. This CDR3 comprises 13 residues. The CDR3 spells CASSSGGHTEAFF. CDR3 coding DNA: TGTGCCAGCAGTTCAGGGGGCCACACTGAAGCTTTCTTT.

This chain connects TRBV6-2 or TRBV6-3 to TRBJ1-1; D possibly corresponds to TRBD1 (6 bases). The CDR3 extends over 16 amino acids. Germline-derived CDR1 and CDR2 are MNHEY and SVGEGT. V dropped 5 bases and J dropped 0 bases, with 16 bases sitting between them. CDR3 sequence (DNA): TGTGCCAGCAGTCAACCGGGGGGCAGGGTGAACACTGAAGCTTTCTTT. Translating it yields CASSQPGGRVNTEAFF.

The V call is TRBV6-5, the J call TRBJ1-1; 8 nucleotides match TRBD1. Losses at the gene ends were 6 bases for V and 4 bases for J; bases not matched to a gene: 7. This CDR3 has 14 residues. The V gene's germline CDR1 is MNHEY and CDR2 SVGAGI. CDR3 sequence (DNA): TGTGCCAGCAGGGTCCGGGACAGGTCCACTGAAGCTTTCTTT. This sequence encodes CASRVRDRSTEAFF.

The chain is built from TRBV2 and TRBJ2-1, with 12 bases lining up with TRBD1. V lost 7 bases, J lost 3 bases, and 7 bases stayed unmatched. Germline-derived CDR1 and CDR2 are SNHLY and FYNNEI. The CDR3 contains 16 residues. The CDR3 sequence: CASKAGTGGIYNEQFF. Here the CDR3 DNA reads TGTGCCAGCAAAGCCGGGACAGGGGGCATCTACAATGAGCAGTTCTTC.

The chain recombines TRBV28 with TRBJ2-7; 9 bases map to TRBD1. CDR1 and CDR2 from the germline V gene are MDHEN and SYDVKM. The CDR3 is 15 residues long. With 5 bases clipped from V and 6 bases from J, the junction kept 11 bases outside the gene matches. As DNA, the CDR3 is TGTGCCAGCAGTGTTACAGGGGGCGTTTTCCCCGAGCAGTACTTC. It codes for CASSVTGGVFPEQYF.

This chain uses TRBV28 with TRBJ2-1; tentative D call: TRBD2 (6 bases). Trimming took off 6 bases at V and 5 bases at J, with 14 bases between the two ends. This CDR3 spans 14 amino acids. Germline V CDR1 and CDR2: MDHEN, SYDVKM. As DNA, the CDR3 is TGTGCCAGCAGCTCCGGGGACTTTAACAATGAGCAGTTCTTC. Its translation: CASSSGDFNNEQFF.

Concerning this clone: Other DNA sequences from this sample encode an identical CDR3 as well. The chain employs TRBV27 and TRBJ1-2; D may be TRBD1 (5 bases). CDR3 length: 15 residues. The germline gives CDR1 MNHEY, CDR2 SMNVEV (reference sequence). V dropped 4 bases and J dropped 2 bases, with 14 bases sitting between them. As DNA, the CDR3 is TGTGCCAGCAGTTCCGGGACGGGGGGGAACTATGGCTACACCTTC. It is translated as CASSSGTGGNYGYTF.

The chain carries TRBV19 and TRBJ2-7, with 8 bases that match TRBD2. CDR1 and CDR2 (germline): LNHDA, SQIVND (reference sequence). V lost 7 bases to trimming and J lost 6 bases; unmatched junction nucleotides: 11. The length of the CDR3 is 14 residues. The CDR3 DNA reads as TGTGCCAGTAAGTTCAGCGGGAGTGGGGGCGAGCAGTACTTC. Protein: CASKFSGSGGEQYF.

This clone came up a few times. The chain is built from TRBV27 and TRBJ1-2; 9 bases fit TRBD1. The CDR3 covers 14 residues. The V and J ends lost 3 bases and 2 bases, in that order; junction bases with no gene match: 1. CDR1 and CDR2 from the germline V gene are MNHEY and SMNVEV (reference sequence). The CDR3 DNA is TGTGCCAGCAGTTTGGGGACAGGGAACTATGGCTACACCTTC. Amino acids: CASSLGTGNYGYTF.

With regard to this clone: This CDR3 is also generated by other DNA sequences in the sample. The CDR3 here is CATSRDRVGTEAFF. CDR3 DNA sequence: TGTGCCACCAGCAGAGACCGGGTAGGTACTGAAGCTTTCTTT. The chain carries TRBV15 and TRBJ1-1; D unclear. The V gene lost 0 bases and the J gene lost 5 bases, with 10 bases spanning the gap. CDR3 size: 14 residues. Looked up from germline, CDR1 is LNHNV and CDR2 is YYDKDF (reference sequence).

A note on this clone: Other nucleotide sequences in the sample specify the same CDR3. The chain combines TRBV19 with TRBJ1-1; D is unresolved. The CDR3 contains 13 residues. Germline V CDR1 and CDR2: LNHDA, SQIVND (reference sequence). V lost 3 bases and J 1 base, leaving 6 bases between the germline ends. The CDR3 here is CASSISGNTEAFF. The CDR3 DNA reads TGTGCCAGTAGTATTTCGGGGAACACTGAAGCTTTCTTT.

This chain links TRBV5-4 with TRBJ1-1; D might be TRBD1 (5 bases). The length of the CDR3 is 13 residues. The V gene lost 0 bases and the J gene lost 3 bases, with 6 bases spanning the gap. The germline V gene has CDR1 SGHNT and CDR2 YYREEE (reference sequence). CDR3 DNA sequence: TGTGCCAGCAGCTTGGGCAGGGACACTGAAGCTTTCTTT. As protein: CASSLGRDTEAFF.

The rearrangement links TRBV18 to TRBJ2-7, with D possibly matching TRBD1 (6 bases). Trimming removed 6 bases from V and 6 bases from J, with 15 bases in between. This CDR3 is 13 amino acids long. Per the germline V gene, CDR1 is KGHSH and CDR2 is LQKENI. The CDR3 nucleotides are TGTGCCAGCTCTCAAGGACAGCGGAGCGAGCAGTACTTC. It is translated as CASSQGQRSEQYF.

This clone was recorded once. This chain connects TRBV2 to TRBJ2-1; 8 nucleotides agree with TRBD1. The germline gives CDR1 SNHLY, CDR2 FYNNEI. This CDR3 has 13 residues. The trim removed 6 bases at V and 10 bases at J, leaving 8 bases unmatched. CDR3 protein: CASRSRGLGEQFF. CDR3 bases: TGTGCCAGCAGATCCAGGGGGCTAGGGGAGCAGTTCTTC.

V and J are TRBV11-2 and TRBJ2-7; D uncertain. CDR1 is SGHAT and CDR2 is FQNNGV in the germline V gene. The CDR3 runs to 10 residues. V was cut by 4 bases and J by 5 bases, with 3 bases left in between. CDR3 sequence reads: CASSYNEQYF. CDR3 bases: TGTGCCAGCAGCTATAACGAGCAGTACTTC.

The V gene is TRBV19, the J gene TRBJ2-1; 8 bases align to TRBD1. Germline V gene sequence: CDR1 LNHDA, CDR2 SQIVND (reference sequence). V lost 5 bases to trimming and J lost 6 bases; unmatched junction nucleotides: 9. The CDR3 contains 15 residues. This CDR3 reads CASSFQGTGGNEQFF. CDR3 bases: TGTGCCAGTAGTTTCCAGGGTACAGGGGGCAATGAGCAGTTCTTC.

CDR3 region: CASSPDRGENQPQHF. The CDR3 DNA reads as TGTGCCAGCAGCCCCGACAGGGGGGAAAATCAGCCCCAGCATTTT. The V call is TRBV5-4, the J call TRBJ1-5; TRBD1 matches at 9 bases. From germline, CDR1 is SGHNT and CDR2 YYREEE (reference sequence). There are 15 residues in the CDR3. Germline trimming cut 4 bases from V and 4 bases from J; bases unmatched to any gene: 6.

The gene calls are TRBV15 and TRBJ2-7, with 9 bases that match TRBD2. Trimming cost V 1 base and J 4 bases; bases outside gene matches: 5. Germline V CDR1 and CDR2: LNHNV, YYDKDF (reference sequence). The CDR3 consists of 15 residues. CDR3 coding DNA: TGTGCCACCAGCAGAGTGGCTAGCGGGGTATACGAGCAGTACTTC. Translated: CATSRVASGVYEQYF.

The chain combines TRBV11-2 with TRBJ1-4; D possibly corresponds to TRBD1 (6 bases). V was shortened by 5 bases and J by 1 base, with 17 bases between the two germline ends. CDR1 is SGHAT, CDR2 FQNNGV, per germline. The CDR3 sequence is 17 residues long. CDR3 bases: TGTGCCAGCAGCCTAATAGGGACAATGGTAACTAATGAAAAACTGTTTTTT. Its protein is CASSLIGTMVTNEKLFF.